One sample yielded the 22 T cell receptor beta chains listed below, sequenced in a study of beta chain features in type 1 diabetes. These TCRs are of unknown antigen specificity. Findings and limits, study-wide: Moderately but significantly shorter TCRB CDR3s were found in Type 1 diabetes patients in all four CD4+ subsets.

The isolated RNA, all of it, was reverse transcribed, so expressed TCRB transcripts were what got sequenced. Sequencing was performed with immunoSEQ multiplex PCR; in TCRdb, only in-frame clones are kept and a portion is missing. Of a few hundred thousand clones listed, approximately 14% are singletons. The sample consisted of naive CD4+ T cells from blood. Receptors were obtained from a man between 25 and 39 years old with type 1 diabetes.

In this sample, this clone turned up a few times. The chain has TRBV4-2 and TRBJ2-3; 8 nucleotides agree with TRBD1. The junction had 4 bases not matched to a gene; V was cut back by 0 bases and J by 14 bases. Germline CDR1 is LGHNA and CDR2 is YNFKEQ. The CDR3 totals 12 residues. The chain's CDR3 is CASSQDPDRVYF. For the CDR3, the DNA is TGTGCCAGCAGCCAAGATCCGGACAGGGTGTATTTT.

This clone was observed a few times. The genes are TRBV18 and TRBJ1-6; 8 bases agree with TRBD1. CDR3 size: 14 residues. The V segment lost 6 bases and the J segment 7 bases; nucleotides outside the gene matches: 5. Germline V lookup: CDR1 KGHSH, CDR2 LQKENI. In DNA, the CDR3 is TGTGCCAGCTCTCAGGGACAGGAAAATTCACCCCTCCACTTT. Protein: CASSQGQENSPLHF.

This rearrangement joins TRBV6-1 to TRBJ2-3; the D gene is possibly TRBD1 (6 bases). The CDR3 covers 14 residues. Germline V gives CDR1 MNHNS, CDR2 SASEGT. V was clipped by 11 bases and J by 1 base, with 16 bases between them. DNA of the CDR3: TGTGCCGCTCAGGGGACCACCGGCACAGATACGCAGTATTTT. Its translation: CAAQGTTGTDTQYF.

A few counts support this clone. For the CDR3, the DNA is TGTGCCAGCAGCCAAGCGTCTTGGAGTTTCACCGGGGAGCTGTTTTTT. Protein product: CASSQASWSFTGELFF. The rearrangement uses TRBV14 and TRBJ2-2; D ambiguous. V was pared by 1 base and J by 4 bases, with 13 bases between. Germline V lookup: CDR1 SGHDN, CDR2 FVKESK. This CDR3 region has 16 residues.

The genes are TRBV5-1 and TRBJ1-1, with TRBD1 matching over 8 bases. Germline V gene data show CDR1 as SGHRS and CDR2 as YFSETQ. The CDR3 contains 14 residues. The trim removed 7 bases at V and 2 bases at J, leaving 7 bases unmatched. The CDR3 bases are TGCGCCAGCCGGGACAGGTCCTCAAACACTGAAGCTTTCTTT. Translation: CASRDRSSNTEAFF.

This clone was counted a few times. CDR3 nucleotides: TGTGCCAGCAGCTTAGACAGGGCAACTAATGAAAAACTGTTTTTT. It codes for CASSLDRATNEKLFF. The V call is TRBV7-9, the J call TRBJ1-4; D is perhaps TRBD1 (6 bases). Germline loops: CDR1 SEHNR, CDR2 FQNEAQ (reference sequence). The CDR3 totals 15 residues. V dropped 1 base and J dropped 0 bases, with 6 bases sitting between them. Based on the CDR3 plus reference TRBV7-9 and TRBJ1-4, the full variable domain is DTGVSQNPRHKITKRGQNVTFRCDPISEHNRLYWYRQTLGQGPEFLTYFQNEAQLEKSRLLSDRFSAERPKGSFSTLEIQRTEQGDSAMYLCASSLDRATNEKLFFGSGTQLSVL.

The chain employs TRBV4-2 and TRBJ2-3; D is perhaps TRBD1 (6 bases). The CDR3 covers 16 residues. V was pared by 3 bases and J by 6 bases, with 19 bases between. Germline V gene data show CDR1 as LGHNA and CDR2 as YNFKEQ. The CDR3 DNA follows: TGTGCCAGCAGCCACTTAGAACCAGGGGCTAAGGATACGCAGTATTTT. This gives the protein CASSHLEPGAKDTQYF.

This clone was counted between two and nine times. The chain couples TRBV29-1 to TRBJ2-5; 12 nucleotides match TRBD2. There are 16 residues in the CDR3. J gave up 7 bases and V 4 bases, and 13 bases lay outside the gene matches. Germline V gene data show CDR1 as SQVTM and CDR2 as ANQGSEA. CDR3 coding DNA: TGCAGCGTTGTGACTAGCGGGAGTGGAGCGAAAGGGACCCAGTACTTC. It specifies CSVVTSGSGAKGTQYF.

Only a few counts were recorded for this clone. This rearrangement joins TRBV29-1 to TRBJ1-1; 7 bases align to TRBD1. CDR1 SQVTM and CDR2 ANQGSEA come from the germline V gene. Germline trimming cut 4 bases from V and 4 bases from J; bases unmatched to any gene: 3. The CDR3 consists of 12 residues. Written as DNA, the CDR3 is TGCAGCGTTGGTCAGGGGGTCACTGAAGCTTTCTTT. Translation: CSVGQGVTEAFF. Together with reference TRBV29-1 and TRBJ1-1, the CDR3 gives the full variable domain: SAVISQKPSRDICQRGTSLTIQCQVDSQVTMMFWYRQQPGQSLTLIATANQGSEATYESGFVIDKFPISRPNLTFSTLTVSNMSPEDSSIYLCSVGQGVTEAFFGQGTRLTVV.

This clone was observed a few times. This sequence joins TRBV7-9 and TRBJ2-5; 9 nucleotides match TRBD2. The V gene's germline CDR1 is SEHNR and CDR2 FQNEAQ (reference sequence). The CDR3 is 16 residues long. V shed 5 bases, J shed 2 bases, and the junction held 9 bases outside the gene matches. The CDR3 DNA reads as TGTGCCAGCAGCCGCGGGGCTAGCGGGATACAAGAGACCCAGTACTTC. As protein: CASSRGASGIQETQYF.

This chain links TRBV2 with TRBJ1-6, with a possible D match to TRBD1 (6 bases). Germline V lookup: CDR1 SNHLY, CDR2 FYNNEI. V shed 9 bases and J shed 7 bases, with 13 bases lying between them. The CDR3 consists of 13 residues. CDR3 coding DNA: TGTGCCAGTACAGGGCTATGGAATTCACCCCTCCACTTT. The encoded protein is CASTGLWNSPLHF.

The chain uses TRBV9 and TRBJ2-1; no firm D call. CDR3 length: 15 amino acids. Germline lookup yields CDR1 SGDLS and CDR2 YYNGEE. Trimming left V 3 bases short and J 5 bases short, with 15 bases between. This chain's CDR3 is CASSASIGGHNEQFF. Written as DNA, the CDR3 is TGTGCCAGCAGCGCATCCATAGGCGGTCACAATGAGCAGTTCTTC. Based on the CDR3 plus reference TRBV9 and TRBJ2-1, the full variable domain is DSGVTQTPKHLITATGQRVTLRCSPRSGDLSVYWYQQSLDQGLQFLIQYYNGEERAKGNILERFSAQQFPDLHSELNLSSLELGDSALYFCASSASIGGHNEQFFGPGTRLTVL.

This chain links TRBV7-9 with TRBJ2-5; D is uncertain. V shed 2 bases and J shed 2 bases, with 15 bases lying between them. This CDR3 is built from 16 residues. Per the germline V gene, CDR1 is SEHNR and CDR2 is FQNEAQ (reference sequence). The CDR3 reads CASSLTPPSVQETQYF. CDR3 nucleotides: TGTGCCAGCAGCTTAACCCCCCCTTCGGTGCAAGAGACCCAGTACTTC.

V is TRBV7-6 and J is TRBJ1-2, with D perhaps matching TRBD1 (5 bases). Germline V gives CDR1 SGHVS, CDR2 FNYEAQ. This CDR3 is built from 12 residues. V was clipped by 5 bases and J by 6 bases, with 10 bases between them. The CDR3 loop reads CASSPRVDGYTF. CDR3 coding DNA: TGTGCCAGCAGCCCCAGGGTGGATGGCTACACCTTC.

This clone was seen a few times. V is TRBV10-3 and J is TRBJ2-5; 9 bases agree with TRBD1. Germline V gene data show CDR1 as ENHRY and CDR2 as SYGVKD. There are 15 residues in the CDR3. V lost 5 bases to trimming and J lost 4 bases; unmatched junction nucleotides: 8. CDR3 coding DNA: TGTGCCATCAGTCAGGGACAGGGCGGTGGAGAGACCCAGTACTTC. This sequence encodes CAISQGQGGGETQYF.

The chain carries TRBV5-1 and TRBJ2-7, with 10 bases fitting TRBD1. The CDR3 contains 17 residues. The V and J ends lost 1 base and 2 bases, in that order; junction bases with no gene match: 9. Per the germline V gene, CDR1 is SGHRS and CDR2 is YFSETQ. The CDR3, as DNA: TGCGCCAGCAGCTTGTTTCGGACAGGGGGGACTACCTACGAGCAGTACTTC. Translation gives CASSLFRTGGTTYEQYF.

J is TRBJ2-3 and V is TRBV11-2; D may be TRBD2 (6 bases). In germline, CDR1 is SGHAT, CDR2 FQNNGV. The length of the CDR3 is 17 residues. V was trimmed by 2 bases and J by 2 bases, leaving 17 bases between them. This CDR3 is CASSLWGGRGYTDTQYF. CDR3 nucleotide sequence: TGTGCCAGCAGCTTATGGGGCGGGCGGGGATACACAGATACGCAGTATTTT.

This clone occurred a few times. The rearrangement uses TRBV5-6 and TRBJ2-1, with TRBD1 matching over 8 bases. CDR1 and CDR2 (germline): SGHDT, YYEEEE. This CDR3 comprises 15 residues. The V gene end was trimmed by 0 bases and the J gene end by 9 bases; junction bases not matched to a gene: 8. CDR3 DNA: TGTGCCAGCAGCTTGGGGGGGACAGGTCGCGTTGAGCAGTTCTTC. This sequence encodes CASSLGGTGRVEQFF.

This rearrangement joins TRBV4-1 to TRBJ2-5, with D possibly being TRBD2 (6 bases). CDR1 and CDR2 from the germline V gene are MGHRA and YSYEKL. The V and J ends lost 0 bases and 5 bases respectively, with 19 bases between them. The CDR3 covers 17 residues. The CDR3 is CASSQEPKRVGGETQYF. As DNA, the CDR3 is TGCGCCAGCAGCCAAGAGCCGAAGAGGGTAGGAGGGGAGACCCAGTACTTC.

In this sample, this clone turned up a few times. The V and J genes are TRBV6-1 and TRBJ1-1; the D gene is possibly TRBD1 (6 bases). The germline gives CDR1 MNHNS, CDR2 SASEGT. Trimming cost V 3 bases and J 3 bases, with 11 bases left between them. The CDR3 runs 14 residues. The CDR3 here is CASSERYRDTEAFF. CDR3 sequence (DNA): TGTGCCAGCAGTGAGCGTTACAGGGACACTGAAGCTTTCTTT.

The CDR3, as DNA: TGTGCCTGGAGTGTAGGCGGATCCCTTAGCAATCAGCCCCAGCATTTT. Amino acid sequence: CAWSVGGSLSNQPQHF. The genes are TRBV30 and TRBJ1-5; no firm D call. Trimming left V 0 bases short and J 0 bases short, with 12 bases between. CDR1 and CDR2 from the germline V gene are GTSNPN and SVGIG (reference sequence). The CDR3 has 16 residues.

The V gene is TRBV28, the J gene TRBJ1-1, with D possibly being TRBD1 (6 bases). V shed 10 bases and J shed 0 bases, with 18 bases lying between them. The CDR3 runs 15 residues. Germline V gives CDR1 MDHEN, CDR2 SYDVKM. The DNA for the CDR3 is TGTGCCACCATCGACAGCAGGGGCCTGAACACTGAAGCTTTCTTT. Translating gives CATIDSRGLNTEAFF. Full variable domain (remainder filled in from reference TRBV28 and TRBJ1-1): DVKVTQSSRYLVKRTGEKVFLECVQDMDHENMFWYRQDPGLGLRLIYFSYDVKMKEKGDIPEGYSVSREKKERFSLILESASTNQTSMYLCATIDSRGLNTEAFFGQGTRLTVV.